The rows below give T cell receptor beta chains drawn from one sample of a study of blood T cell repertoires in COVID-19. The data were produced by immunoSEQ multiplex PCR, yet TCRdb's version contains in-frame clones alone and is incomplete. The repertoire holds 200,000 or so clones, with 70% to 90% as singletons. The source material was peripheral blood. The receptors stem from a woman in her 70s with active or convalescent COVID-19. The CDR3 runs from the conserved cysteine through the conserved F or W. Fields, in order: V gene, J gene, D gene, clone size, CDR3 DNA, CDR3 protein. D genes are given only for firm matches. Clone size appears in some rows only: once, few, many, or a class for an expanded clone.

>TRBV28|TRBJ2-7|TRBD1|.
TGTGCCAGCAGTTTGCCCGGGACAGGGCTCGACGAGCAGTACTTC
CASSLPGTGLDEQYF
>TRBV24-1|TRBJ1-3|TRBD1|.
TGTGCCACCAGTGATTTGCAACCGGGACAGGCGGAATGTCAGGGTCCCGGTCCTGGAAACACCATATATTTT
CATSDLQPGQAECQGPGPGNTIYF
>TRBV7-8|TRBJ2-7|TRBD1|once
TGTGCCAGCAGCCTTCGGACAGGGACCTACGAGCAGTACTTC
CASSLRTGTYEQYF
>TRBV3-1/TRBV3-2|TRBJ2-3|.|.
TGTGCCAGCAGCCAAGGGACTAACACAGATACGCAGTATTTT
CASSQGTNTDTQYF
>TRBV5-1|TRBJ2-1|TRBD2|.
TGCGCGAGCCGCCCGAGCGGGAGGAGTGGGCCCTACAATGAGCAGTTCTTC
CASRPSGRSGPYNEQFF
>TRBV9|TRBJ2-7|TRBD2|.
TGTGCCAGCAGCGCCGGGGGGTCTGGCGAGCAGTACTTC
CASSAGGSGEQYF
>TRBV18|TRBJ1-1|.|.
TGTGCCAGCTCACCAGAATCACGGTTTACTGAAGCTTTCTTT
CASSPESRFTEAFF
>TRBV6-1|TRBJ2-1|.|.
TGTGCCAGCAGTGAAGCGCGTCTCCGCTCCTACAATGAGCAGTTCTTC
CASSEARLRSYNEQFF
>TRBV10-1|TRBJ2-7|TRBD1|.
TGCGCCAGCAGTGAATACAGGACAGGGGTCAAGCAGTACTTC
CASSEYRTGVKQYF
>TRBV30|TRBJ1-1|.|.
TGTGCCTGGAGTAGGGGCGGTTTGAACACTGAAGCTTTCTTT
CAWSRGGLNTEAFF
>TRBV5-1|TRBJ2-1|TRBD2|.
TGCGCCAGCAGCTTGGCCGGCACTAGCGGGGGTTTTGAGCAGTTCTTC
CASSLAGTSGGFEQFF
>TRBV25-1|TRBJ2-1|.|.
TGTGCCAGCAGTGAATTACAGGGAATGGTGCGTGAGCAGTTCTTC
CASSELQGMVREQFF
>TRBV7-9|TRBJ2-7|TRBD2|.
TGTGCCAGCAGCTTAGCGATAGCGGGAGTTTCCTACGAGCAGTACTTC
CASSLAIAGVSYEQYF
>TRBV4-2|TRBJ2-3|.|.
TGTGCCAGCAGCCAAGAGCTAGCATCAACAGATACGCAGTATTTT
CASSQELASTDTQYF
>TRBV27|TRBJ2-7|.|few
TGTGCCAGCAGTCCTCATGGAGGGCCAGGCGAGCAGTACTTC
CASSPHGGPGEQYF
>TRBV6-5|TRBJ1-1|TRBD1|.
TGTGCCAGCAGTTCGGGACAGATTCAGGGGCTTTATGAAGCTTTCTTT
CASSSGQIQGLYEAFF
>TRBV2|TRBJ1-2|.|.
TGTGCCAGCAGTGAACAGGCCCCCTATGGCTACACCTTC
CASSEQAPYGYTF
>TRBV5-1|TRBJ1-2|.|.
TGCGCCAGCAGCTTACAGGAGAACTATGGCTACACCTTC
CASSLQENYGYTF
>TRBV28|TRBJ2-7|TRBD1|.
TGTGCCAGCAGTTCACCGGGGGACAGGGTGTCCTACGAGCAGTACTTC
CASSSPGDRVSYEQYF
>TRBV14|TRBJ2-5|TRBD2|few
TGTGCCAGCAGCGAGGGACTAGCGGGAGCTAAGACCCAGTACTTC
CASSEGLAGAKTQYF
>TRBV5-1|TRBJ1-6|TRBD1|.
TGCGCCAGCAGCCCGTTGACAGGGGACGGGTCACCCCTCCACTTT
CASSPLTGDGSPLHF
>TRBV6-5|TRBJ2-5|.|once
TGTGCCAGCAGTTACTCGTCAAACATTTGGGAGACCCAGTACTTC
CASSYSSNIWETQYF
>TRBV7-9|TRBJ2-4|.|few
TGTGCCAGCAGACCCGCCACAGGGTCGGAACTCCAAAACATTCAGTACTTC
CASRPATGSELQNIQYF
>TRBV4-1|TRBJ1-5|TRBD1|few
TGCGCCAGCAGCCAAACAGGGGGCTTTCAGCCCCAGCATTTT
CASSQTGGFQPQHF
>TRBV29-1|TRBJ1-5|.|.
TGCAGCGTTGAATTCGGGGGGCGCGCGGGCAATCAGCCCCAGCATTTT
CSVEFGGRAGNQPQHF
>TRBV4-1|TRBJ2-1|TRBD1|.
TGCGCCAGCAGCCCAAAGACAGGGACACGCTACAATGAGCAGTTCTTC
CASSPKTGTRYNEQFF
>TRBV19|TRBJ2-2|TRBD2|.
TGTGCCAGTAGTATAACCAAGCTAGCGGGGACCACCGGGGAGCTGTTTTTT
CASSITKLAGTTGELFF
>TRBV4-1|TRBJ1-3|.|.
TGCGCCAGCAGCGAGAGGCAGAACCCTACCGGAAACACCATATATTTT
CASSERQNPTGNTIYF
>TRBV11-3|TRBJ1-1|TRBD1|once
TGTGCCAGCAGCTTAGGAGGGGGCAGCGAAGCTTTCTTT
CASSLGGGSEAFF
>TRBV7-9|TRBJ1-1|.|.
TGTGCCAGCAGCCCAAGACAGACAGAGAACACTGAAGCTTTCTTT
CASSPRQTENTEAFF
>TRBV7-2|TRBJ2-5|.|.
TGTGCCAGCAGCTTGGGGCGCGGAGAGACCCAGTACTTC
CASSLGRGETQYF
>TRBV5-4|TRBJ1-2|TRBD1|.
TGTGCCAGCAGCTGGGACAGGGACTATGGCTACACCTTC
CASSWDRDYGYTF
>TRBV15|TRBJ2-2|TRBD2|.
TGTGCCACCAGCGGGGTTTGGGCGGGAGTAACCGGGGAGCTGTTTTTT
CATSGVWAGVTGELFF
>TRBV11-2|TRBJ2-3|.|.
TGTGCCAGCAGCTTAGTGACTGACAGTAGACCGTATTTT
CASSLVTDSRPYF
>TRBV7-2|TRBJ2-7|TRBD1|.
TGTGCCAGCAGCTTAAACAGGGGGCCAAGAGAGCAGTACTTC
CASSLNRGPREQYF
>TRBV5-4|TRBJ2-3|TRBD2|.
TGTGCCAGCAGCCCCTCCGGGACTAGCGGCCGAGGGGATACGCAGTATTTT
CASSPSGTSGRGDTQYF
>TRBV2|TRBJ1-5|TRBD1|many
TGTGCCAGCAGTGCCGGGACAGCTAATCAGCCCCAGCATTTT
CASSAGTANQPQHF
>TRBV24-1|TRBJ2-7|TRBD1|.
TGTGCCACCAGTGAGGGACAGGGCTACGAGCAGTACTTC
CATSEGQGYEQYF
>TRBV7-7|TRBJ2-1|TRBD2|once
TGTGCCAGCAGCTTAAGCGTGGGCGGGAGGGTTACTTCGAGGAATGAGCAGTTCTTC
CASSLSVGGRVTSRNEQFF
>TRBV4-1|TRBJ2-7|TRBD1|few
TGCGCCAGCAGCCAAGTATCTGGGACAGGGGGCTCCTACGAGCAGTACTTC
CASSQVSGTGGSYEQYF
>TRBV4-1|TRBJ2-5|.|.
TGCGCCAGCAGCCAAGGGGCAGGAGAGACCCAGTACTTC
CASSQGAGETQYF
>TRBV28|TRBJ2-3|TRBD2|.
TGTGCCAGCAGTTCGGGACTAGTGAGTTTTACAGATACGCAGTATTTT
CASSSGLVSFTDTQYF
>TRBV6-5|TRBJ1-1|.|few
TGTGCCAGCAGAGAGACACGACAGGCGAGCACTGAAGCTTTCTTT
CASRETRQASTEAFF
>TRBV4-2|TRBJ2-7|TRBD1|.
TGTGCCAGCAGCATCTCCGACAGGGGATCCTACGAGCAGTACTTC
CASSISDRGSYEQYF
>TRBV4-1|TRBJ1-3|TRBD1|.
TGCGCCAGCAGCCAAGATTCATACCAGGGGGCTTTTGCTGGAAACACCATATATTTT
CASSQDSYQGAFAGNTIYF